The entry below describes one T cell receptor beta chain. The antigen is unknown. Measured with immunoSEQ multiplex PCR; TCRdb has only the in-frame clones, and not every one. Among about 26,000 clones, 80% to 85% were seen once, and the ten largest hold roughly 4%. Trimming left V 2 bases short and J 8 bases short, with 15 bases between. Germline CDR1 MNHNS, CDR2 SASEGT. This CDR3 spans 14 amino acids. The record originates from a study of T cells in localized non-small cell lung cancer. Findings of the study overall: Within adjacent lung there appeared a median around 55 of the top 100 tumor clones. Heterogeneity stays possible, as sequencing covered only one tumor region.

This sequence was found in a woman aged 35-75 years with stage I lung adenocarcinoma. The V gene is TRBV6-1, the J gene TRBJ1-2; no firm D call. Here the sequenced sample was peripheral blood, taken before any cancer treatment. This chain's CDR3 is CASSEWGGGGGYTF. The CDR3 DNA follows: TGTGCCAGCAGTGAATGGGGAGGAGGAGGAGGCTACACCTTC.